This T cell receptor (beta chain) comes out of a study of blood T cell repertoires in COVID-19. The table came from immunoSEQ multiplex PCR; TCRdb's copy has only in-frame clones and leaves some out. The sample yields 95,000 to 150,000 clones, around 86% seen once. CDR1 is SGHVS, CDR2 FQNEAQ, per germline. The V and J ends lost 0 bases and 4 bases respectively, with 12 bases between them. CDR3 length: 15 residues. The sequence came from a man aged 35 to 55 with acute or convalescent COVID-19. The sequenced sample was peripheral blood. The rearrangement uses TRBV7-8 and TRBJ1-1, with D hard to call. DNA of the CDR3: TGTGCCAGCAGCTTAGCCGCGGGAAATCCCACTGAAGCTTTCTTT. It specifies CASSLAAGNPTEAFF.